This T cell receptor beta chain emerged from a study of CD8 T cells in Susac syndrome. General study findings and limits: As the study acknowledged, the number of individuals in its TCR sequencing and HLA analysis was relatively small.

As for this clonotype: What it binds is unknown.

Random hexamers were used to reverse transcribe 0.5 to 1 ug of RNA. Amplification of TCR beta CDR3 by immunoSEQ multiplex PCR spanned 54 Vbeta and 13 Jbeta. TCRdb re-analysed the immunoSEQ multiplex PCR reads in MiXCR, keeping a single row per CDR3 protein. The profile covers around 280,000 distinct CDR3 sequences, with around 83% appearing a single time and about 0.11% taken by the ten largest. CD8+ and CD4+ T cells from blood underwent TCR beta sequencing. Negative isolation was used for CD8+ and CD4+ T cells, and FACS enrichment was applied to TEMRA cells. This clonotype was obtained from a human donor with multiple sclerosis. Material: CD8+ T cells from PBMCs.

Here the CDR3 DNA reads TGTGCCACCAGCAGAGGGGAATCGAGTTACGAGCAGTACTTC. Translating gives CATSRGESSYEQYF. This rearrangement joins TRBV15 to TRBJ2-7; D call uncertain. V gave up 1 base and J gave up 4 bases, with 11 bases separating them. Germline values: CDR1 LNHNV, CDR2 YYDKDF (reference sequence). This CDR3 contains 14 residues.